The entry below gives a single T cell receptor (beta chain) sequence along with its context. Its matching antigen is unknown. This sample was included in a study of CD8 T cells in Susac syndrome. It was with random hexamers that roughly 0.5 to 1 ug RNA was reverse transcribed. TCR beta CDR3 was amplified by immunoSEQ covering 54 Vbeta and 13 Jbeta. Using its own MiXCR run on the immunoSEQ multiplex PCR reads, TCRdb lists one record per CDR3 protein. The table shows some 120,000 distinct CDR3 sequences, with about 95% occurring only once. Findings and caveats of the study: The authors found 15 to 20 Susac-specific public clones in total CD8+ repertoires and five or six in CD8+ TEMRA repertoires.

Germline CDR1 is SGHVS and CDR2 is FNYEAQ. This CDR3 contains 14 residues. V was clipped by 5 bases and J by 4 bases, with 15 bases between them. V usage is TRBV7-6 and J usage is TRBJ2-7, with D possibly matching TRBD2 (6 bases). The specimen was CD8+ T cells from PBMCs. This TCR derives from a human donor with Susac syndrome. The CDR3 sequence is CASSPAPGGYEQYF. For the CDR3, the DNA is TGTGCCAGCAGCCCTGCGCCAGGAGGGTACGAGCAGTACTTC.